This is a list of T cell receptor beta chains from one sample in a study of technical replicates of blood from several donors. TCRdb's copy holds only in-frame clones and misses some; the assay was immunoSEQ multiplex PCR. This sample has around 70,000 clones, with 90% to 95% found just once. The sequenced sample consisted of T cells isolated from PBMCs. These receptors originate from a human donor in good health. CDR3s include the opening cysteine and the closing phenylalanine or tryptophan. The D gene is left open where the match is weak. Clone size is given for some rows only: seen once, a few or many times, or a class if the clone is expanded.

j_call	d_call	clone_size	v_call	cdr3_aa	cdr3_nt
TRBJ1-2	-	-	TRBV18	CASSPDSYGYTF	TGTGCCAGCTCACCTGACAGCTATGGCTACACCTTC
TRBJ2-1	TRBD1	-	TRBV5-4	CASSFATGGINEQFF	TGTGCCAGCAGCTTCGCGACAGGGGGTATCAATGAGCAGTTCTTC
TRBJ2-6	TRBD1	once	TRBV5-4	CASSLGGQGYGANVLTF	TGTGCCAGCAGCTTGGGAGGACAGGGGTATGGGGCCAACGTCCTGACTTTC
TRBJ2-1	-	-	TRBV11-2	CASSLRAARGGSIYEQFF	TGTGCCAGCAGCTTAAGGGCAGCGAGGGGAGGATCCATCTATGAGCAGTTCTTC
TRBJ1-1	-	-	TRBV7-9	CASSSGQLNTEAFF	TGTGCCAGCAGCAGTGGACAGTTGAACACTGAAGCTTTCTTT
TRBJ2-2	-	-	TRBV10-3	CAISGSRAGPGELFF	TGTGCCATCAGCGGATCCAGGGCGGGACCCGGGGAGCTGTTTTTT
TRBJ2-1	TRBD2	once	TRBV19	CASSITPAGFSYNEQFF	TGTGCCAGTAGTATAACCCCAGCGGGATTCTCCTACAATGAGCAGTTCTTC
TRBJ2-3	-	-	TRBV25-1	CASSEVSSRVVDTQYF	TGTGCCAGCAGTGAAGTTTCGTCCAGGGTGGTAGATACGCAGTATTTT
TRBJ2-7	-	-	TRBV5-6	CASSLVRPSHYEQYF	TGTGCCAGCAGCTTGGTGCGTCCGTCCCACTACGAGCAGTACTTC
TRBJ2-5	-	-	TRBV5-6	CASSGLIQETQYF	TGTGCCAGCAGCGGGCTGATCCAAGAGACCCAGTACTTC
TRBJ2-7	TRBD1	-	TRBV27	CASSWRQGQYEQYF	TGTGCCAGCAGTTGGAGACAGGGGCAATACGAGCAGTACTTC
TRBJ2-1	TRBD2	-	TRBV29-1	CSVVWEGLDNEQFF	TGCAGCGTTGTATGGGAGGGCCTCGACAATGAGCAGTTCTTC
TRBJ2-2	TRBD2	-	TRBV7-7	CASSPSGSPTGELFF	TGTGCCAGCAGCCCTAGCGGGAGTCCCACCGGGGAGCTGTTTTTT
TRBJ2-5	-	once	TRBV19	CASSRLDQETQYF	TGTGCCAGTAGCCGACTAGACCAAGAGACCCAGTACTTC
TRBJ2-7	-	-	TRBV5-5	CASSLGGHEQYF	TGTGCCAGCAGCTTGGGAGGCCACGAGCAGTACTTC
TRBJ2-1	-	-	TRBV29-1	CSALPGQDNEQFF	TGCAGCGCCCTACCGGGACAAGACAATGAGCAGTTCTTC
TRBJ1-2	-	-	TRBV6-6	CASSPQDSLLYGYTF	TGTGCCAGCAGTCCCCAGGACAGTCTCCTCTATGGCTACACCTTC
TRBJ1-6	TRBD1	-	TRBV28	CASSLPLTGSLDSPLHF	TGTGCCAGCAGTTTACCCCTGACAGGGAGTTTGGATTCACCCCTCCACTTT
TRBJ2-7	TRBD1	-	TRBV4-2	CASSQVGTGEHEQYF	TGTGCCAGCAGCCAGGTCGGGACAGGGGAGCACGAGCAGTACTTC
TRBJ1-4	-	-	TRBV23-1	CASSQSEGATNEKLFF	TGCGCCAGCAGTCAATCGGAAGGGGCAACTAATGAAAAACTGTTTTTT
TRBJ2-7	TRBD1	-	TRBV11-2	CASSEGQGIGSYEQYF	TGTGCCAGCAGCGAGGGACAGGGAATTGGCTCCTACGAGCAGTACTTC
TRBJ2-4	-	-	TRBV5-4	CASSPGLAKNIQYF	TGTGCCAGCAGCCCCGGGTTAGCCAAAAACATTCAGTACTTC
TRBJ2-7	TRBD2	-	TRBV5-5	CASSLTSGSSYEQYF	TGTGCCAGCAGCTTGACTAGCGGGAGCAGCTACGAGCAGTACTTC
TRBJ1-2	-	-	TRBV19	CASSIDTRDDGYTF	TGTGCCAGTAGTATAGACACCCGGGATGATGGCTACACCTTC
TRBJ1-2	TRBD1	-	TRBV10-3	CAISPGTDYGYTF	TGTGCCATCAGTCCCGGGACAGACTATGGCTACACCTTC
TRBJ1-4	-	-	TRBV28	CASSFAPGSSNEKLFF	TGTGCCAGCAGTTTTGCCCCGGGAAGTTCCAATGAAAAACTGTTTTTT
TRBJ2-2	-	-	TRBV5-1	CASSLTATYTGELFF	TGCGCCAGCAGCTTGACAGCCACTTACACCGGGGAGCTGTTTTTT
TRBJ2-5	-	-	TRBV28	CASSFVRSQETQYF	TGTGCCAGCAGTTTCGTAAGGAGCCAAGAGACCCAGTACTTC
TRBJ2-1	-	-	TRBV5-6	CASIQDTTSGEQFF	TGTGCCAGTATTCAGGACACGACGTCGGGTGAGCAGTTCTTC
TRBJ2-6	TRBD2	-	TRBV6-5	CASSLGGAGANVLTF	TGTGCCAGCTCACTCGGGGGGGCTGGGGCCAACGTCCTGACTTTC
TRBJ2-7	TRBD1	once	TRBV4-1	CASSQNGDRPTYEQYF	TGCGCCAGCAGCCAAAACGGGGACAGGCCCACCTACGAGCAGTACTTC
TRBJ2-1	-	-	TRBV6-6	CASTEGAHEQFF	TGTGCCAGCACGGAGGGAGCTCATGAGCAGTTCTTC
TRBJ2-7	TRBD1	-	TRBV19	CASTLSHRTGKIYEQYF	TGTGCCAGTACCCTATCACACCGGACAGGGAAAATCTACGAGCAGTACTTC
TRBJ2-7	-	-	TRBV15	CATSREQIYEQYF	TGTGCCACCAGCAGAGAGCAGATCTACGAGCAGTACTTC
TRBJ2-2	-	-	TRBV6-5	CASRPDSDNTGELFF	TGTGCCAGCAGACCTGACAGCGATAACACCGGGGAGCTGTTTTTT
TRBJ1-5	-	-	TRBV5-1	CASSTSGDQPQHF	TGCGCCAGCAGTACATCGGGTGATCAGCCCCAGCATTTT
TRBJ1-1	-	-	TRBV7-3	CASSLTTVMNTEAFF	TGTGCCAGCAGCCTCACGACAGTCATGAACACTGAAGCTTTCTTT
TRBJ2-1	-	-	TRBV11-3	CASSLGGDEQFF	TGTGCCAGCAGCTTAGGAGGCGATGAGCAGTTCTTC
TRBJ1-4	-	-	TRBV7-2	CASSLGWQGPASTNEKLFF	TGTGCCAGCAGCTTGGGGTGGCAGGGGCCCGCTTCAACTAATGAAAAACTGTTTTTT
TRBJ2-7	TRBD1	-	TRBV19	CASSLGQGAYEQYF	TGTGCCAGTAGTCTAGGACAGGGGGCTTACGAGCAGTACTTC